This T cell receptor (beta chain) was identified during a study of molecular identifiers for immune sequencing clone quantification. Overall study context: Replicate runs used RNA from approximately 20,000 or 100,000 naive CD8 cells, which was split five ways into aliquots, and four of those aliquots were then sequenced.

A CD8+CD4-CCR7+CD45RA+ gate was used to sort naive CD8 T cells. Concerning this clonotype itself: Without the conserved terminal phenylalanine or tryptophan, this CDR3 likely stems from a read error.

Trimming pared 1 base from V and 1 base from J, leaving 11 bases between. CDR1 KGHDR and CDR2 SFDVKD come from the germline V gene. The CDR3 contains 16 residues. Using its own MiXCR run on the PCR reads, TCRdb lists one record per CDR3 protein. The sample carries more than 550,000 distinct CDR3 sequences, roughly 27% recorded once. Sample: naive CD8+ T cells from blood, with Jurkat cell RNA spiked in. Specified subset: FACS-sorted CD8+CD4-CCR7+CD45RA+ naive T cells. V is TRBV24-1 and J is TRBJ2-3; no clear D gene. The source is a human donor in good health. Some libraries in this study had Jurkat cell RNA spiked in. The CDR3 loop is CATSDFLRTGTDTQYL. The DNA for the CDR3 is TGTGCCACCAGTGATTTCCTGCGAACAGGCACAGATACGCAGTATCTT.